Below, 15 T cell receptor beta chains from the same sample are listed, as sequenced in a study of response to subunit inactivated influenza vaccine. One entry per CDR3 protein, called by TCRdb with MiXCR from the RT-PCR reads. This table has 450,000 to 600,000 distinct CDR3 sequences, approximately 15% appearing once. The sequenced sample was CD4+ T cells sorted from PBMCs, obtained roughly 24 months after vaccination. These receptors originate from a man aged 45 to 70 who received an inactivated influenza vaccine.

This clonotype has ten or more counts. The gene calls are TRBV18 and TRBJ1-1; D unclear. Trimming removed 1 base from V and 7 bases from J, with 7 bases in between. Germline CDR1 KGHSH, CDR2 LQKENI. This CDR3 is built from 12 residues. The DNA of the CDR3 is TGTGCCAGCTCACCACGGCGGTATGAAGCTTTCTTT. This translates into CASSPRRYEAFF.

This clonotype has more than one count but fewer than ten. The CDR3 reads CASSLMGAVNTIYF. The CDR3 DNA sequence: TGTGCCAGCAGCTTAATGGGGGCAGTCAACACCATATATTTT. The rearrangement joins TRBV7-9 to TRBJ1-3, with D possibly being TRBD1 (6 bases). The CDR3 runs 14 residues. Germline V lookup: CDR1 SEHNR, CDR2 FQNEAQ (reference sequence). With 2 bases removed from V and 7 bases from J, the gap between germline ends came to 12 bases.

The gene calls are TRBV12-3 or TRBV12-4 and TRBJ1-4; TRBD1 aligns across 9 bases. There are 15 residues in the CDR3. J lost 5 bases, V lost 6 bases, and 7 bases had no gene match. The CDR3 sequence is CASRVLTGGNEKLFF. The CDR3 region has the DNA TGTGCCAGCAGAGTCCTGACAGGGGGAAATGAAAAACTGTTTTTT.

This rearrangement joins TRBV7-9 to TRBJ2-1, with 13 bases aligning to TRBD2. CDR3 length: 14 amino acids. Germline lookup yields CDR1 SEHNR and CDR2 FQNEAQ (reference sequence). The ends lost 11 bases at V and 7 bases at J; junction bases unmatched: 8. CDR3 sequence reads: CAGAGTSGENEQFF. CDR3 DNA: TGTGCCGGGGCCGGGACTAGCGGGGAGAATGAGCAGTTCTTC.

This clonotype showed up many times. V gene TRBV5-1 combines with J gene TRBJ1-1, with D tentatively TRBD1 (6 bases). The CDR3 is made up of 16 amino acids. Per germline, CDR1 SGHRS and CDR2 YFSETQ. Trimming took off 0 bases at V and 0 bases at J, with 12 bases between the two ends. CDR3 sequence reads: CASSLATGGMNTEAFF. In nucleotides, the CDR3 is TGCGCCAGCAGCTTGGCGACAGGTGGCATGAACACTGAAGCTTTCTTT.

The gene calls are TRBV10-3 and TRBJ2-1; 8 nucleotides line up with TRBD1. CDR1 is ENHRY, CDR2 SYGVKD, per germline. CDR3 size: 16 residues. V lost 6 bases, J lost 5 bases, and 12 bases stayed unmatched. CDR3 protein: CAIRQGAGGDNNEQFF. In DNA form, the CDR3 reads TGTGCCATCAGGCAGGGGGCAGGCGGGGATAACAATGAGCAGTTCTTC.

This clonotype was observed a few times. CDR3 in amino acids: CASSLGVGAGGELFF. In nucleotides, the CDR3 is TGTGCCAGCAGCTTAGGTGTAGGGGCTGGCGGGGAGCTGTTTTTT. This chain links TRBV7-9 with TRBJ2-2; the D gene is possibly TRBD1 (5 bases). V gave up 1 base and J gave up 7 bases, with 13 bases separating them. This CDR3 comprises 15 residues. Germline V gene data show CDR1 as SEHNR and CDR2 as FQNEAQ (reference sequence). Full variable domain (remainder filled in from reference TRBV7-9 and TRBJ2-2): DTGVSQNPRHKITKRGQNVTFRCDPISEHNRLYWYRQTLGQGPEFLTYFQNEAQLEKSRLLSDRFSAERPKGSFSTLEIQRTEQGDSAMYLCASSLGVGAGGELFFGEGSRLTVL.

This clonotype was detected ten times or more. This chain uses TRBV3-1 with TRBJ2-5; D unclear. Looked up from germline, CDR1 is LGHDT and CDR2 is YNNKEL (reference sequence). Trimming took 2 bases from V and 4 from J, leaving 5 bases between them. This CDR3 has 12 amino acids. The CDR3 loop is CASSQLSETQYF. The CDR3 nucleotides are TGTGCCAGCAGCCAACTTTCAGAGACCCAGTACTTC.

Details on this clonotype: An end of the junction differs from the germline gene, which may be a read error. CDR3 in DNA: TGTGCCAGCAGACAAGAACAGGGGAGGGGCTACACCTTC. It specifies CASRQEQGRGYTF. The rearrangement uses TRBV3-1 and TRBJ1-2, with 7 bases matching TRBD1. The CDR3 consists of 13 residues. The V gene's germline CDR1 is LGHDT and CDR2 YNNKEL (reference sequence).

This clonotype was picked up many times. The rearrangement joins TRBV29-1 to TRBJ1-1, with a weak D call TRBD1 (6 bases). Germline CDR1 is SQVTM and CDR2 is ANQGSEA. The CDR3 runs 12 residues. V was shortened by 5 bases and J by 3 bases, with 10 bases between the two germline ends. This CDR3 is CSVLGQHTEAFF. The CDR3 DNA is TGCAGCGTTCTCGGACAGCACACTGAAGCTTTCTTT.

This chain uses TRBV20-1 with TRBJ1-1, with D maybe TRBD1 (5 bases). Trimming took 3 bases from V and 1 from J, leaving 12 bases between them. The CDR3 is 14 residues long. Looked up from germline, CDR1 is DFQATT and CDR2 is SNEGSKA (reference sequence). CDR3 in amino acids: CSARAAGSNTEAFF. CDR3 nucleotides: TGCAGTGCTAGGGCCGCAGGGTCGAACACTGAAGCTTTCTTT.

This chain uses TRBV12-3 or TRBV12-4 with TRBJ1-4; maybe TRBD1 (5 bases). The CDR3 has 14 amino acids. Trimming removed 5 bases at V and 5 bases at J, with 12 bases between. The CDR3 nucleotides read TGTGCCAGCAGTCCGGGACGGATAAATGAAAAACTGTTTTTT. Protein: CASSPGRINEKLFF.

In nucleotides, the CDR3 is TGTGCCAGCAGTTACGCGGACAGGAGCACTGAAGCTTTCTTT. This translates into CASSYADRSTEAFF. This sequence joins TRBV6-5 and TRBJ1-1, with 7 bases fitting TRBD1. The germline CDR1 and CDR2 sequences are MNHEY and SVGAGI. The V segment lost 2 bases and the J segment 4 bases; nucleotides outside the gene matches: 4. The CDR3 has 14 amino acids.

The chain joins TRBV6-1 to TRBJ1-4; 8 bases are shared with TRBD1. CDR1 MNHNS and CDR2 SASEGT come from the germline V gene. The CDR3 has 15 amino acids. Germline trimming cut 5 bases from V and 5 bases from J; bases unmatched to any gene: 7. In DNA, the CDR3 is TGTGCCAGCAGTCCATACAGGGGGTACAATGAAAAACTGTTTTTT. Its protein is CASSPYRGYNEKLFF.

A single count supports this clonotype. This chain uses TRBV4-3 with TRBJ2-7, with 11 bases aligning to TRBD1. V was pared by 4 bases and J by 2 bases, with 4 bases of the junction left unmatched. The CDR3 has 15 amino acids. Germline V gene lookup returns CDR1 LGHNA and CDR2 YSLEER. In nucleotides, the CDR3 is TGCGCCAGCAGCCTGGGGGACAGGGGGACCTACGAGCAGTACTTC. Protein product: CASSLGDRGTYEQYF.